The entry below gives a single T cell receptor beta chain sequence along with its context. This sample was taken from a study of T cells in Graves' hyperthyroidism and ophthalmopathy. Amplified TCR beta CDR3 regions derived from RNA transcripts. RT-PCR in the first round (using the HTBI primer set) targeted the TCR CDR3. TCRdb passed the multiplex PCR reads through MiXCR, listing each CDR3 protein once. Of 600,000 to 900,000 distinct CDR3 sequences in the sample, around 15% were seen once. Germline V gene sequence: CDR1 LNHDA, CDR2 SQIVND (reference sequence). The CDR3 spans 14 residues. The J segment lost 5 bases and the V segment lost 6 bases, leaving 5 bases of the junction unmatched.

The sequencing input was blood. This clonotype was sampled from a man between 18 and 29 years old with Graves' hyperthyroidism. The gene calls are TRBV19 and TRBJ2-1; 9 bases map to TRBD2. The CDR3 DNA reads TGTGCCAGTAGGAGGACTAGCGCAAACAATGAGCAGTTCTTC. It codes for CASRRTSANNEQFF.